These 14 T cell receptor beta chains were sequenced from one sample in a study of blood T cell repertoires in COVID-19. Data came from immunoSEQ multiplex PCR; TCRdb stores just in-frame clones and leaves some out. This table has more than 65,000 clones, about 91% appearing once. Source material: peripheral blood. These receptors were obtained from a woman aged 45-65 years with acute or convalescent COVID-19.

The chain links TRBV4-1 to TRBJ2-2, with 8 nucleotides matching TRBD2. In germline, CDR1 is MGHRA, CDR2 YSYEKL. The CDR3 sequence is 18 residues long. V lost 1 base to trimming and J lost 0 bases; unmatched junction nucleotides: 7. CDR3 residues: CASSQGPAGEANTGELFF. For the CDR3, the DNA is TGCGCCAGCAGCCAAGGTCCAGCGGGGGAAGCGAACACCGGGGAGCTGTTTTTT.

This sequence joins TRBV10-3 and TRBJ2-1; 14 bases agree with TRBD2. V lost 7 bases to trimming and J lost 1 base; unmatched junction nucleotides: 3. This CDR3 has 16 residues. Germline V gives CDR1 ENHRY, CDR2 SYGVKD. Here the CDR3 reads CAIMGTSGSSYNEQFF. The CDR3, as DNA: TGTGCCATCATGGGGACTAGCGGGAGTTCCTACAATGAGCAGTTCTTC.

This chain links TRBV2 with TRBJ2-2; 8 nucleotides line up with TRBD1. The germline V gene has CDR1 SNHLY and CDR2 FYNNEI. Unmatched junction bases numbered 3, after V lost 6 bases and J lost 3 bases. The CDR3 runs 14 residues. The CDR3 nucleotides are TGTGCCAGCAGGGGACAGGATTACACCGGGGAGCTGTTTTTT. Amino acids: CASRGQDYTGELFF.

The table lists this clone with a count of one. The rearrangement links TRBV6-6 to TRBJ1-3; D not resolved. Germline lookup yields CDR1 MNHNY and CDR2 SVGAGI (reference sequence). This CDR3 has 11 amino acids. V was clipped by 8 bases and J by 10 bases, with 12 bases between them. CDR3 protein: CASVAAVTIYF. The CDR3 DNA follows: TGTGCCAGCGTAGCCGCAGTAACCATATATTTT.

The chain has TRBV7-3 and TRBJ1-5; D is ambiguous. The ends were cut back, 4 bases at V and 0 bases at J, with 4 bases in the middle. Looked up from germline, CDR1 is SGHTA and CDR2 is FQGTGA. The CDR3 has 13 amino acids. DNA for the CDR3: TGTGCCAGCAGCTCCTCTAGCAATCAGCCCCAGCATTTT. Amino acid sequence: CASSSSSNQPQHF.

J is TRBJ2-1 and V is TRBV9; the match to TRBD2 covers 15 bases. CDR3 size: 17 residues. The germline V gene has CDR1 SGDLS and CDR2 YYNGEE. The J segment lost 8 bases and the V segment lost 3 bases, leaving 9 bases of the junction unmatched. CDR3 in amino acids: CASSATGLAGGGDEQFF. CDR3 in DNA: TGTGCCAGCAGCGCAACGGGACTAGCGGGAGGAGGCGATGAGCAGTTCTTC.

The count of this clone is one. The chain has TRBV29-1 and TRBJ1-1; D perhaps matches TRBD1 (5 bases). Germline CDR1 is SQVTM and CDR2 is ANQGSEA. Trimming took off 4 bases at V and 1 base at J, with 13 bases between the two ends. The CDR3 has 14 amino acids. The CDR3, as DNA: TGCAGCGTTGGAAGGGGTATAGGGAACACTGAAGCTTTCTTT. Translation gives CSVGRGIGNTEAFF.

The rearrangement links TRBV5-4 to TRBJ2-7; 9 bases are a match to TRBD1. The CDR3 totals 16 residues. Germline-derived CDR1 and CDR2 are SGHNT and YYREEE (reference sequence). V shed 0 bases, J shed 5 bases, and the junction held 9 bases outside the gene matches. As DNA, the CDR3 is TGTGCCAGCAGCTTGGATGGGACAGGGATTGTCCACGAGCAGTACTTC. Translation: CASSLDGTGIVHEQYF.

The chain is built from TRBV30 and TRBJ1-4; TRBD1 agrees at 7 bases. The CDR3 length is 14 residues. Per germline, CDR1 GTSNPN and CDR2 SVGIG (reference sequence). With 3 bases clipped from V and 1 base from J, the junction kept 2 bases outside the gene matches. The CDR3 sequence: CAWSRGLTNEKLFF. For the CDR3, the DNA is TGTGCCTGGAGCAGGGGGTTAACTAATGAAAAACTGTTTTTT. The complete variable domain, with remaining parts taken from reference TRBV30 and TRBJ1-4, reads SQTIHQWPATLVQPVGSPLSLECTVEGTSNPNLYWYRQAAGRGLQLLFYSVGIGQISSEVPQNLSASRPQDRQFILSSKKLLLSDSGFYLCAWSRGLTNEKLFFGSGTQLSVL.

The chain employs TRBV6-6 and TRBJ1-5, with 8 nucleotides matching TRBD1. This CDR3 region has 15 residues. The germline V gene has CDR1 MNHNY and CDR2 SVGAGI (reference sequence). Losses at the gene ends were 5 bases for V and 6 bases for J; bases not matched to a gene: 9. In nucleotides, the CDR3 is TGTGCCAGCAGTGGGGGGACAGGTCGACGTCAGCCCCAGCATTTT. Translated, it gives CASSGGTGRRQPQHF.

V gene TRBV4-1 combines with J gene TRBJ2-5; D remains ambiguous. This CDR3 has 12 amino acids. The V end was cut by 0 bases, the J end by 5 bases, with 4 bases between. Germline loops: CDR1 MGHRA, CDR2 YSYEKL. CDR3 bases: TGCGCCAGCAGCCAAGATCGGGAGACCCAGTACTTC. Its translation: CASSQDRETQYF.

This rearrangement joins TRBV19 to TRBJ2-1, with 15 bases aligning to TRBD2. Germline V CDR1 and CDR2: LNHDA, SQIVND (reference sequence). With V trimmed by 6 bases and J by 8 bases, 5 bases remained unmatched. This CDR3 spans 15 amino acids. In DNA, the CDR3 is TGTGCCAGTAGCCGCGGACTAGCGGGAGGGTATGAGCAGTTCTTC. Amino acids: CASSRGLAGGYEQFF.

The chain has TRBV11-2 and TRBJ1-2, with no clear D. V lost 1 base and J lost 4, with 13 bases in between. The germline V gene has CDR1 SGHAT and CDR2 FQNNGV. CDR3 size: 15 residues. CDR3 loop: CASSLAPQAGYGYTF. The CDR3 bases are TGTGCCAGCAGCTTAGCCCCGCAGGCTGGCTATGGCTACACCTTC.

The gene calls are TRBV3-1 (or the pseudogene TRBV3-2) and TRBJ2-1, with TRBD2 matching 8 bases. This CDR3 has 16 residues. Losses at the gene ends were 5 bases for V and 0 bases for J; bases not matched to a gene: 6. Per germline, CDR1 LGHDT and CDR2 YNNKEL (reference sequence). CDR3 loop: CASSSRGGVSYNEQFF. As DNA, the CDR3 is TGTGCCAGCAGCAGTCGGGGGGGGGTCTCCTACAATGAGCAGTTCTTC.